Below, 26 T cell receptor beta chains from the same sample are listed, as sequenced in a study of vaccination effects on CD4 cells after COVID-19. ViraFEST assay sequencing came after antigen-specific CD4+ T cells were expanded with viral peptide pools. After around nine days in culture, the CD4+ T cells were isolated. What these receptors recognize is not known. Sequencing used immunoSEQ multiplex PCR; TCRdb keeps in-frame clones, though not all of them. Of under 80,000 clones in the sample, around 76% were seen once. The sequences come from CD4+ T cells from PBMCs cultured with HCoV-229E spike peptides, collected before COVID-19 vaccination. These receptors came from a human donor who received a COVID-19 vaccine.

The CDR3 protein is CATSDFSGVYNEQFF. The CDR3 DNA sequence: TGTGCCACCAGTGATTTCTCAGGGGTCTACAATGAGCAGTTCTTC. This rearrangement joins TRBV24-1 to TRBJ2-1; a possible D gene is TRBD1 (6 bases). Germline V gene sequence: CDR1 KGHDR, CDR2 SFDVKD. CDR3 size: 15 residues. The V end lost 1 base, the J end lost 3 bases, and 9 bases lay between the germline ends.

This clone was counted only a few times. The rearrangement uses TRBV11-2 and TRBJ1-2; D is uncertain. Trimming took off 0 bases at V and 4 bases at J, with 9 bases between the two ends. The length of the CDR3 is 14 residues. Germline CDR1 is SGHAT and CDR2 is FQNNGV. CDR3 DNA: TGTGCCAGCAGCTTAGACCCGACGGTCTATGGCTACACCTTC. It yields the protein CASSLDPTVYGYTF.

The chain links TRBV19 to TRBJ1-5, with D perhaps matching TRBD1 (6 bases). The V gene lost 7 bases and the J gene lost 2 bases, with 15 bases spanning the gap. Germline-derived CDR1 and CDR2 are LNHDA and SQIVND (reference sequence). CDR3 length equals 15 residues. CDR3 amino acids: CASTPTNRGNQPQHF. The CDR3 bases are TGTGCCAGTACCCCAACTAACAGGGGCAATCAGCCCCAGCATTTT.

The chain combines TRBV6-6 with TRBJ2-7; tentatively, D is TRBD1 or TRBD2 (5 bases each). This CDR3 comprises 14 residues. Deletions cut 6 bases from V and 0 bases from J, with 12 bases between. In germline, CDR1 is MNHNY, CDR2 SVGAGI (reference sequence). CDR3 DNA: TGTGCCAGCAGCCACGGGACGCTCTCCTACGAGCAGTACGTC. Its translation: CASSHGTLSYEQYV.

The CDR3 sequence is CASSLTGAANYGYTF. DNA of the CDR3: TGTGCCAGCAGCCTCACAGGGGCCGCGAACTATGGCTACACCTTC. This chain connects TRBV7-3 to TRBJ1-2; 7 nucleotides match TRBD1. Germline V gene sequence: CDR1 SGHTA, CDR2 FQGTGA. The CDR3 has 15 residues. Trimming cost V 5 bases and J 2 bases; bases outside gene matches: 8.

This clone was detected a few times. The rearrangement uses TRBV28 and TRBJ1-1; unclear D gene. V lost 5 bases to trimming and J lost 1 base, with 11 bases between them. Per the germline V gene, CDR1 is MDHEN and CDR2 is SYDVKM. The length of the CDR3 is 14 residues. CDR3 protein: CASSEDQPNTEAFF. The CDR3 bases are TGTGCCAGCAGTGAAGATCAGCCGAACACTGAAGCTTTCTTT.

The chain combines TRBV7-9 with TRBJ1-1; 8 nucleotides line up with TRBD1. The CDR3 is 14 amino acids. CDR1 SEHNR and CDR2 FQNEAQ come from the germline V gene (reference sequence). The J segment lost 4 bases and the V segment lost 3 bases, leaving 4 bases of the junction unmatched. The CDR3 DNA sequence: TGTGCCAGCAGCTTGGGGACAGGAGCCACTGAAGCTTTCTTT. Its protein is CASSLGTGATEAFF.

The CDR3 loop is CASSWGGSTDTQYF. CDR3 nucleotides: TGTGCCAGCAGCTGGGGAGGGAGCACAGATACGCAGTATTTT. V and J are TRBV7-2 and TRBJ2-3, with 7 nucleotides matching TRBD2. CDR1 and CDR2 from the germline V gene are SGHTA and FQGNSA. The CDR3 runs 14 residues. Losses at the gene ends were 4 bases for V and 0 bases for J; bases not matched to a gene: 1.

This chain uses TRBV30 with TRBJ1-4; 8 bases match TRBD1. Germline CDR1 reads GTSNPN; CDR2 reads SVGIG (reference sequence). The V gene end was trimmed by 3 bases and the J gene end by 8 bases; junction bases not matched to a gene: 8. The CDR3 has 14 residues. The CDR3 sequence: CAWSMGQVREKLFF. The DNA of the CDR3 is TGTGCCTGGAGCATGGGACAGGTGCGAGAAAAACTGTTTTTT.

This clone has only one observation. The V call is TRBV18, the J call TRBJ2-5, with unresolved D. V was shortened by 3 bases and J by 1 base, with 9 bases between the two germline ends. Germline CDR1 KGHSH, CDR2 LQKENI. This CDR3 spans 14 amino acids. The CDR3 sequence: CASSPQATQETQYF. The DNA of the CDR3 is TGTGCCAGCTCACCCCAGGCAACCCAAGAGACCCAGTACTTC. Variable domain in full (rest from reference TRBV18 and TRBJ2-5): NAGVMQNPRHLVRRRGQEARLRCSPMKGHSHVYWYRQLPEEGLKFMVYLQKENIIDESGMPKERFSAEFPKEGPSILRIQQVVRGDSAAYFCASSPQATQETQYFGPGTRLLVL.

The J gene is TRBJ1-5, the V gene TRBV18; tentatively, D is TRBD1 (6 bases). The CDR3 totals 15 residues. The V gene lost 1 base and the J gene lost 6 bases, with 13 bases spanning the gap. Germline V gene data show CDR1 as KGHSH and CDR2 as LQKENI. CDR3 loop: CASSPQGVPGQPQHF. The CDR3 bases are TGTGCCAGCTCACCACAGGGGGTTCCAGGTCAGCCCCAGCATTTT.

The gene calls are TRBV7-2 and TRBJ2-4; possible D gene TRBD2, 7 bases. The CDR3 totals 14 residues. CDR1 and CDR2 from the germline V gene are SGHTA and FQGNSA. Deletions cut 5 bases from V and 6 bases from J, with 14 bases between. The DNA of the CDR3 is TGTGCCAGCAGCCCTCGGGGGGCGGGAAACATTCAGTACTTC. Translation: CASSPRGAGNIQYF. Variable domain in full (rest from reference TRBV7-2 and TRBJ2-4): GAGVSQSPSNKVTEKGKDVELRCDPISGHTALYWYRQSLGQGLEFLIYFQGNSAPDKSGLPSDRFSAERTGGSVSTLTIQRTQQEDSAVYLCASSPRGAGNIQYFGAGTRLSVL.

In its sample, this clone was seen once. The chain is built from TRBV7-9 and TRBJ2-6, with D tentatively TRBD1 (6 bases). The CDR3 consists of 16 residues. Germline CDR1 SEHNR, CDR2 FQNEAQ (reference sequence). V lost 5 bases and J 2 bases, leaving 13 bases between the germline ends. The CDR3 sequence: CASSLENRAGANVLTF. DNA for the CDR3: TGTGCCAGCAGCCTAGAAAACAGGGCTGGGGCCAACGTCCTGACTTTC.

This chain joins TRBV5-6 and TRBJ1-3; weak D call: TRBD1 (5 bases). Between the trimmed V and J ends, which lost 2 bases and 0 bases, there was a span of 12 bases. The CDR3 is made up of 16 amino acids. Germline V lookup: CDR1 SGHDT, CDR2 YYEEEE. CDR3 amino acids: CASSFGGINSGNTIYF. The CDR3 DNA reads TGTGCCAGCAGCTTTGGGGGTATTAACTCTGGAAACACCATATATTTT.

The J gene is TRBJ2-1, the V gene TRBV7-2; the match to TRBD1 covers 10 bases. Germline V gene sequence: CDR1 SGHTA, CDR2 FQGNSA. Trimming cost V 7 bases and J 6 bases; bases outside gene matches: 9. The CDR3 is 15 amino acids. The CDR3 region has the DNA TGTGCCAGCACCCCGGACAGGGGGAGGTTCAATGAGCAGTTCTTC. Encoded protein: CASTPDRGRFNEQFF.

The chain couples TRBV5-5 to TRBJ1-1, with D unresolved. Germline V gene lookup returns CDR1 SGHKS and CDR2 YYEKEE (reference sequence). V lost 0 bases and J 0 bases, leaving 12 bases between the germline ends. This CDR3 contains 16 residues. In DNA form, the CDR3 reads TGTGCCAGCAGCTTGGTGGGTGGGAGCATGAACACTGAAGCTTTCTTT. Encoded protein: CASSLVGGSMNTEAFF.

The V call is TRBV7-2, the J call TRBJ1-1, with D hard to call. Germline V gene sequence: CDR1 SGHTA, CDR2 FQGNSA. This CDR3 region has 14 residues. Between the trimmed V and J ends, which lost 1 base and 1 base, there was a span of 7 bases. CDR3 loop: CASSLGGRNTEAFF. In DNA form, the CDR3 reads TGTGCCAGCAGCTTAGGCGGCAGGAACACTGAAGCTTTCTTT.

This CDR3 reads CASSDHSGGPSTDTQYF. The CDR3 region has the DNA TGTGCCAGCAGCGACCATAGCGGGGGCCCTAGCACAGATACGCAGTATTTT. The chain uses TRBV5-8 and TRBJ2-3; 9 bases line up with TRBD2. The CDR3 has 17 amino acids. The germline gives CDR1 SGHTS, CDR2 YDEGEE. Trimming took 4 bases from V and 0 from J; bases not matched to a gene: 9.

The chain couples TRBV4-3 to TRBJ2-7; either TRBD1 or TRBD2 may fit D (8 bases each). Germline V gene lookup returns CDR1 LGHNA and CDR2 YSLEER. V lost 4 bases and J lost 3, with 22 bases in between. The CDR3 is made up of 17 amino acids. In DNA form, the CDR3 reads TGCGCCAGCAGCCCCCCGGGAGGGACAGGACGATACTACGAGCAGTACGTC. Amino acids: CASSPPGGTGRYYEQYV.

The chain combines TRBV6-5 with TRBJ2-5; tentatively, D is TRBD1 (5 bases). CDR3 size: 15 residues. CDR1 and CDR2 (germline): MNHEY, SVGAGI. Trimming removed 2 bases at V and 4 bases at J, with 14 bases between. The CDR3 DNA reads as TGTGCCAGCAGTTACGGTTCCTCCAGGGCAGAGACCCAGTACTTC. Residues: CASSYGSSRAETQYF.

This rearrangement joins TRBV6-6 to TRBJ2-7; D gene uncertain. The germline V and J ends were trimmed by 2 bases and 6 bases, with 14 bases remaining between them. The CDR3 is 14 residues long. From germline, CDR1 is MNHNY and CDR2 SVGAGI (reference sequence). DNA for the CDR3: TGTGCCAGCAGTTACATGGGTTCTAGAGGCGAGCAGTACGTC. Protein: CASSYMGSRGEQYV.

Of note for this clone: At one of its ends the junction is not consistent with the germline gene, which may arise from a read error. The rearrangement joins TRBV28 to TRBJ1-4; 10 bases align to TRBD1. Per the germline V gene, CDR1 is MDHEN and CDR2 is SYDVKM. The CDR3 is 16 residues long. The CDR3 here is CASSLRDRGFITRRVF. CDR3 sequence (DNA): TGTGCCAGCAGTTTAAGGGACAGGGGCTTCATAACTAGAAGGGTGTTT.

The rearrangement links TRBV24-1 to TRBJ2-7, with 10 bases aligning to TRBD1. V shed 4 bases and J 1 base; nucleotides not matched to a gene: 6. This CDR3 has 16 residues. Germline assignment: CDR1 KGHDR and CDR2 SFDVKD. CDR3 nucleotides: TGTGCCACCAGTGAAAACCGGGACAGGGGTTCCTACGAGCAGTACGTC. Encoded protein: CATSENRDRGSYEQYV.

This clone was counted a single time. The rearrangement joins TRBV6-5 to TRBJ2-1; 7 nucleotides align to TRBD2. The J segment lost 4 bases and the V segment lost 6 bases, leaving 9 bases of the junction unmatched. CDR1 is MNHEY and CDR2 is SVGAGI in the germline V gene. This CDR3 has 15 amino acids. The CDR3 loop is CASRGAGRLYNEQFF. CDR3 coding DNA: TGTGCCAGCAGGGGAGCGGGACGGCTTTACAATGAGCAGTTCTTC.

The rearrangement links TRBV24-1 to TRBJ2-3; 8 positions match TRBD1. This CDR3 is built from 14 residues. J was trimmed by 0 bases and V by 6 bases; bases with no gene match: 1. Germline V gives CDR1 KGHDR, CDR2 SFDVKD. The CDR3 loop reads CATSWTGSTDTQYF. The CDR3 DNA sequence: TGTGCCACCAGTTGGACAGGGAGCACAGATACGCAGTATTTT.

The CDR3 sequence is CASSLSLTSGDTDTQYF. The CDR3 DNA follows: TGCGCCAGCAGCTTGAGCCTTACTAGCGGGGACACAGATACGCAGTATTTT. V gene TRBV5-1 combines with J gene TRBJ2-3; 10 bases align to TRBD2. The V segment lost 1 base and the J segment 2 bases; nucleotides outside the gene matches: 7. The CDR3 has 17 residues. Per the germline V gene, CDR1 is SGHRS and CDR2 is YFSETQ.